These 21 T cell receptor beta chains were all obtained from the same sample, sequenced in a study of identical twins' blood T cells. TCRdb reprocessed the 5' RACE reads with MiXCR, giving one entry per CDR3 protein. The sample has hundreds of thousands of distinct CDR3 sequences, roughly 27% seen once; the top ten hold about 6%. The source material was PBMCs. The source is a woman between 18 and 49 years old in good health.

This clonotype was counted a few times. The V gene is TRBV7-8, the J gene TRBJ1-1; 10 bases fit TRBD1. CDR3 length: 17 residues. CDR1 SGHVS and CDR2 FQNEAQ come from the germline V gene. V trimming: 3 bases; J trimming: 1 base; junction bases outside the gene matches: 8. The CDR3 nucleotides are TGTGCCAGCAGCTTTCCGGGACAGGGGCGCTGGAACACTGAAGCTTTCTTT. It yields the protein CASSFPGQGRWNTEAFF.

In the case of this clonotype: Being one base from a much bigger clone, this may be a read error. This chain uses TRBV2 with TRBJ1-5; no clear D gene. Germline lookup yields CDR1 SNHLY and CDR2 FYNNEI. The CDR3 runs to 12 residues. This CDR3 is CATRVENQPQHF. The CDR3 nucleotides are TGTGCAACGCGAGTGGAGAATCAGCCCCAGCATTTT. Combining the CDR3 with reference TRBV2 and TRBJ1-5 gives the whole variable domain EPEVTQTPSHQVTQMGQEVILRCVPISNHLYFYWYRQILGQKVEFLVSFYNNEISEKSEIFDDQFSVERPDGSNFTLKIRSTKLEDSAMYFCATRVENQPQHFGDGTRLSIL.

The genes are TRBV3-1 and TRBJ2-1; D not resolved. Germline V gives CDR1 LGHDT, CDR2 YNNKEL (reference sequence). This CDR3 region has 13 residues. With 4 bases removed from V and 6 bases from J, the gap between germline ends came to 10 bases. As DNA, the CDR3 is TGTGCCAGCAGCCGACCGGGTGTCAATGAGCAGTTCTTC. Its protein is CASSRPGVNEQFF.

The V gene is TRBV20-1, the J gene TRBJ1-5; tentatively, D is TRBD1 (6 bases). The CDR3 has 15 residues. Germline CDR1 and CDR2: DFQATT and SNEGSKA (reference sequence). Trimming cost V 5 bases and J 2 bases, with 16 bases left between them. This CDR3 is CSASPQGLGNQPQHF. The DNA of the CDR3 is TGCAGTGCTTCCCCACAGGGACTCGGCAATCAGCCCCAGCATTTT.

The V gene is TRBV29-1, the J gene TRBJ1-2; TRBD1 might be the D (6 bases). This CDR3 has 16 amino acids. CDR1 and CDR2 from the germline V gene are SQVTM and ANQGSEA. Trimming took off 7 bases at V and 1 base at J, with 22 bases between the two ends. The CDR3 sequence: CSAEGLRDKLNYGYTF. The CDR3 coding sequence is TGCAGCGCCGAGGGTCTTAGGGACAAGCTTAACTATGGCTACACCTTC.

As concerns this clonotype: The junction differs from germline at one of its ends, possibly a read error. V usage is TRBV12-3 or TRBV12-4 and J usage is TRBJ1-3; D call uncertain. There are 14 residues in the CDR3. This CDR3 is CASSFSTGGNAIYF. The CDR3 DNA is TGTGCCAGCAGTTTTAGCACGGGAGGAAACGCCATATATTTT.

About this clonotype itself: Compared with germline, one end of the junction differs, possibly owing to a read error. The rearrangement joins TRBV12-3 or TRBV12-4 to TRBJ2-5; 12 bases are shared with TRBD2. The CDR3 has 14 residues. As DNA, the CDR3 is TGTGTCAGCAGTCGACTAGCGGGAGTAGAGACCCAGTACTTC. Translating gives CVSSRLAGVETQYF.

This clonotype was recorded a few times. The J gene is TRBJ1-2, the V gene TRBV20-1; D gene ambiguous. Germline loops: CDR1 DFQATT, CDR2 SNEGSKA (reference sequence). V was trimmed by 3 bases and J by 8 bases, leaving 10 bases between them. The CDR3 is made up of 11 amino acids. CDR3 sequence: CSASMGSGYTF. In nucleotides, the CDR3 is TGCAGTGCTAGTATGGGTTCGGGCTACACCTTC.

This clonotype has a handful of counts. The genes are TRBV12-3 or TRBV12-4 and TRBJ2-2; D is perhaps TRBD1 or TRBD2 (5 bases each). This CDR3 contains 13 residues. V lost 3 bases and J lost 6, with 8 bases in between. The CDR3 region has the DNA TGTGCCAGCAGTTTCAGGGACGCCGGGGAGCTGTTTTTT. Its protein product is CASSFRDAGELFF.

The chain uses TRBV5-1 and TRBJ2-1; D is undetermined. The CDR3 loop spans 12 amino acids. V was trimmed by 4 bases and J by 9 bases, leaving 11 bases between them. The V gene's germline CDR1 is SGHRS and CDR2 YFSETQ. CDR3 DNA: TGCGCCAGCAGCCTCACGGATGGTGAGCAGTTCTTC. Encoded protein: CASSLTDGEQFF.

This clonotype appeared a few times. The V call is TRBV19, the J call TRBJ2-7, with 13 bases fitting TRBD2. Germline loops: CDR1 LNHDA, CDR2 SQIVND (reference sequence). The CDR3 extends over 15 amino acids. Trimming at V came to 4 bases and at J to 8 bases, leaving 8 bases not matched to a gene. The CDR3 DNA is TGTGCCAGTAGTACCGGGACTAGCGGGACTTTAAAGCAGTACTTC. Encoded protein: CASSTGTSGTLKQYF.

The chain carries TRBV19 and TRBJ1-5, with D unresolved. This CDR3 is built from 12 residues. The germline gives CDR1 LNHDA, CDR2 SQIVND (reference sequence). Trimming pared 5 bases from V and 4 bases from J, leaving 6 bases between. DNA for the CDR3: TGTGCCAGTAGTGTAGTTAATCAGCCCCAGCATTTT. Residues: CASSVVNQPQHF.

This clonotype came up a few times. The chain employs TRBV7-9 and TRBJ2-7, with D possibly TRBD2 on 6 matching bases. Germline V gives CDR1 SEHNR, CDR2 FQNEAQ (reference sequence). This CDR3 is built from 14 residues. The germline V and J ends were trimmed by 2 bases and 0 bases, with 8 bases remaining between them. The CDR3 DNA reads as TGTGCCAGCAGCTTACAGACTAGCTCCTACGAGCAGTACTTC. It is translated as CASSLQTSSYEQYF.

This clonotype was seen only a few times. The V gene is TRBV7-2, the J gene TRBJ2-1, with D possibly being TRBD2 (5 bases). Trimming cost V 5 bases and J 15 bases, with 17 bases left between them. Germline values: CDR1 SGHTA, CDR2 FQGNSA. This CDR3 has 12 amino acids. Written as DNA, the CDR3 is TGTGCCAGCAGCCTGGACTGTTCTAGGCGGTTCTTC. Its protein is CASSLDCSRRFF.

This clonotype showed up just a few times. This chain connects TRBV18 to TRBJ1-2; the D gene is possibly TRBD1 (6 bases). The CDR3 is 16 residues long. The V gene lost 3 bases and the J gene lost 3 bases, with 17 bases spanning the gap. Germline-derived CDR1 and CDR2 are KGHSH and LQKENI. CDR3 protein: CASSPQGQIKDYGYTF. As DNA, the CDR3 is TGTGCCAGCTCACCCCAGGGACAAATAAAAGACTATGGCTACACCTTC.

The chain couples TRBV27 to TRBJ1-2; no clear D. Trimming shortened V by 5 bases and J by 6 bases, and 13 bases separated the two germline ends. Germline loops: CDR1 MNHEY, CDR2 SMNVEV (reference sequence). The CDR3 loop spans 13 amino acids. CDR3 loop: CASSPSGSDGYTF. The CDR3 bases are TGTGCCAGCAGTCCCTCAGGATCGGATGGCTACACCTTC.

This clonotype showed up just a few times. V gene TRBV19 combines with J gene TRBJ1-1; D uncertain. The V gene lost 8 bases and the J gene lost 5 bases, with 15 bases spanning the gap. This CDR3 has 13 residues. The germline V gene has CDR1 LNHDA and CDR2 SQIVND (reference sequence). For the CDR3, the DNA is TGTGCCAGTGGGTTGGGAGTCAGGACTGAAGCTTTCTTT. As protein: CASGLGVRTEAFF.

The V gene is TRBV19, the J gene TRBJ1-2; no definite D call. With 3 bases removed from V and 2 bases from J, the gap between germline ends came to 13 bases. The V gene's germline CDR1 is LNHDA and CDR2 SQIVND (reference sequence). This CDR3 spans 15 amino acids. As DNA, the CDR3 is TGTGCCAGTAGTATGACGCCAGGAGTCAACTATGGCTACACCTTC. Its protein product is CASSMTPGVNYGYTF.

In its sample, this clonotype was seen many times. The chain recombines TRBV29-1 with TRBJ1-1; no clear D. Germline loops: CDR1 SQVTM, CDR2 ANQGSEA. The germline V and J ends were trimmed by 4 bases and 1 base, with 13 bases remaining between them. CDR3 length: 14 residues. The CDR3 spells CSVVIYVPNTEAFF. In DNA, the CDR3 is TGCAGCGTTGTAATCTACGTGCCGAACACTGAAGCTTTCTTT. Variable domain in full (rest from reference TRBV29-1 and TRBJ1-1): SAVISQKPSRDICQRGTSLTIQCQVDSQVTMMFWYRQQPGQSLTLIATANQGSEATYESGFVIDKFPISRPNLTFSTLTVSNMSPEDSSIYLCSVVIYVPNTEAFFGQGTRLTVV.

This clonotype was observed at least ten times. V usage is TRBV29-1 and J usage is TRBJ1-5, with D possibly being TRBD1 (6 bases). Germline V gene lookup returns CDR1 SQVTM and CDR2 ANQGSEA. The ends were cut back, 6 bases at V and 4 bases at J, with 13 bases in the middle. The CDR3 sequence is 13 residues long. The CDR3 loop is CSVAGDINQPQHF. CDR3 nucleotide sequence: TGCAGCGTGGCCGGGGACATTAATCAGCCCCAGCATTTT. The full variable domain, its missing parts supplied by reference TRBV29-1 and TRBJ1-5, is SAVISQKPSRDICQRGTSLTIQCQVDSQVTMMFWYRQQPGQSLTLIATANQGSEATYESGFVIDKFPISRPNLTFSTLTVSNMSPEDSSIYLCSVAGDINQPQHFGDGTRLSIL.

This chain links TRBV20-1 with TRBJ1-1, with no clear D. V lost 5 bases and J 1 base, leaving 5 bases between the germline ends. CDR1 is DFQATT and CDR2 is SNEGSKA in the germline V gene (reference sequence). This CDR3 is 11 amino acids long. The CDR3 loop reads CSAPGNTEAFF. CDR3 nucleotide sequence: TGCAGTGCTCCAGGGAACACTGAAGCTTTCTTT.